This TCR beta chain was retrieved from a study of blood T cell repertoires in COVID-19 (TCRdb year 2020). Regarding the complete study: Samples from collaborators originated in the United States, Italy and Spain and spanned both the acute and convalescent phases of COVID-19. The material from the prospective study consisted of cDNA or gDNA derived from T cells, B-cell-depleted T cells, or PBMCs. Deeply sampled blood TCRbeta repertoires from subjects exposed to, actively infected with, or recovered from COVID-19 were included in the dataset. The repertoires were released in a freely available public database meant as a resource for research on the immune response to SARS-CoV-2. Samples were obtained from the ongoing ImmuneRACE study (first 160 participants) and from about 1,300 subjects provided by 6 global collaborators. A de-identified subject ID, COVID-19 status, age in years and sex were almost always included in the sample metadata. Where available, HLA class I and class II types were obtained from metadata supplied by the sample provider rather than from assay-based typing. Here is what the overall study found, with its caveats: The quantity of clinical and demographic metadata differed by source and by participant and was supplied without curation.

Collaborating institutions collected whole blood in K2EDTA tubes following their own protocols. For TCRbeta analysis, collaborators shipped samples in one of three forms: frozen whole blood, isolated PBMCs, or DNA extracted from either of those sample types. The immunoSEQ Assay, a bias-controlled multiplex PCR, was used to amplify TCRbeta CDR3 regions from genomic DNA. As for the original processing: The number of nucleated cells in each sample was estimated from the amplification of reference gene primers within the assay. To quantify the absolute abundance of each unique TCRbeta CDR3 rearrangement, sequence reads were collapsed and filtered. Productive Simpson clonality was computed per sample as the square root of Simpson's diversity index over productive rearrangements. Entries here come from immuneACCESS through TCRdb and include only in-frame sequences with V and J called. Some clones fail to appear in such tables; in the studies checked, an unresolved V gene covers under half of the shortfall, and the cause of the remainder is unknown. V, J and clone size are taken as reported in that table, and D and trimming were inferred from the DNA itself. The sample table shows roughly 30,000 clones, and roughly 78% are seen once. Clones ranked in the top ten supply roughly 20% of the sample.

As concerns this clone: What antigen it recognizes has not been identified. Base qualities are not provided; no much larger clone lies one nucleotide away.

Trimmed from V: 4 bases; trimmed from J: 2 bases; junction bases lacking a gene match: 14. Counted from cysteine to phenylalanine, this CDR3 has 17 amino acids. Just CDR3 DNA is preserved here, 51 bases in frame from base 1. The germline V gene (reference sequence) supplies CDR1 SEHNR and CDR2 FQNEAQ. The specimen was peripheral blood. The rearrangement combines TRBV7-9 with TRBJ2-7; TRBD2 lines up with 7 middle nucleotides. This clonotype was obtained from a boy younger than 10 with active or convalescent COVID-19. The nucleotide sequence is given as TGTGCCAGCAGCTCATTTAAAGGCCGACTAGCCGCCTACGAGCAGTACTTC. This is translated as CASSSFKGRLAAYEQYF.